This TCR beta chain was recovered during a study of cytomegalovirus exposure and HLA in healthy donors. Details on this clone: The antigen is undetermined.

Broader study findings: Cytomegalovirus status was reportedly diagnosed by the classifier with high sensitivity and specificity.

Germline values: CDR1 MNHEY, CDR2 SVGAGI. V was trimmed by 7 bases and J by 5 bases, leaving 14 bases between them. CDR3 length: 13 amino acids. Method: immunoSEQ multiplex PCR; TCRdb's copy keeps in-frame clones and lacks some. This table holds roughly 100,000 clones, about 95% found once. Sequenced material: PBMCs. The V call is TRBV6-5, the J call TRBJ2-5, with a weak D call TRBD1 (7 bases). The receptor's source is a woman aged 18-29 years in good health and CMV-seronegative. The chain's CDR3 is CASTGRGDETQYF. The CDR3 DNA reads TGTGCCAGCACGGGCAGGGGGGACGAGACCCAGTACTTC.